One sample yielded the 12 T cell receptor beta chains listed below, sequenced in a study of cytomegalovirus exposure and HLA in healthy donors. The assay was immunoSEQ multiplex PCR, and TCRdb's table has in-frame clones only and misses some. The sample lists under 350,000 clones, approximately 86% seen once, with more than 0.8% in the top ten. Sequencing was done on a sample of PBMCs. Receptors were obtained from a woman younger than 35 in good health and CMV-seronegative.

V gene TRBV18 combines with J gene TRBJ1-6; a weak D match, TRBD1 (6 bases). Trimming took 2 bases from V and 7 from J, leaving 12 bases between them. Germline CDR1 reads KGHSH; CDR2 reads LQKENI. The CDR3 runs to 15 residues. CDR3 bases: TGTGCCAGCTCACCAGGGGGCCCTGTGAATTCACCCCTCCACTTT. Amino acid sequence: CASSPGGPVNSPLHF.

The rearrangement links TRBV19 to TRBJ2-7, with D perhaps matching TRBD2 (5 bases). V was cut by 5 bases and J by 2 bases, with 10 bases left in between. Germline CDR1 is LNHDA and CDR2 is SQIVND (reference sequence). CDR3 size: 13 residues. The CDR3 DNA reads as TGTGCCAGTAGTGTGGACGGGACCTACGAGCAGTACTTC. It is translated as CASSVDGTYEQYF. Variable domain in full (rest from reference TRBV19 and TRBJ2-7): DGGITQSPKYLFRKEGQNVTLSCEQNLNHDAMYWYRQDPGQGLRLIYYSQIVNDFQKGDIAEGYSVSREKKESFPLTVTSAQKNPTAFYLCASSVDGTYEQYFGPGTRLTVT.

The chain couples TRBV5-1 to TRBJ2-5, with no clear D. Trimming removed 4 bases at V and 5 bases at J, with 12 bases between. The CDR3 runs to 13 residues. CDR1 is SGHRS, CDR2 YFSETQ, per germline. The CDR3 DNA is TGCGCCAGCAGCCTGAGCTTCGCGGAGACCCAGTACTTC. It is translated as CASSLSFAETQYF.

The V and J genes are TRBV28 and TRBJ2-7, with D possibly matching TRBD1 (6 bases). V was shortened by 2 bases and J by 2 bases, with 7 bases between the two germline ends. The germline gives CDR1 MDHEN, CDR2 SYDVKM. The CDR3 covers 13 residues. The CDR3 is CASSLEGAYEQYF. CDR3 DNA: TGTGCCAGCAGTTTAGAGGGGGCCTACGAGCAGTACTTC.

CDR3 in DNA: TGTGCCATTTCTAGCGGGAGGACTGAGCAGTTCTTC. This gives the protein CAISSGRTEQFF. This sequence joins TRBV2 and TRBJ2-1; 11 nucleotides match TRBD2. Trimming cost V 10 bases and J 9 bases; bases outside gene matches: 5. CDR1 and CDR2 from the germline V gene are SNHLY and FYNNEI. The CDR3 extends over 12 amino acids.

The chain uses TRBV10-3 and TRBJ2-7, with D uncertain. The CDR3 runs to 11 residues. V lost 9 bases to trimming and J lost 0 bases, with 6 bases between them. In germline, CDR1 is ENHRY, CDR2 SYGVKD. The CDR3 DNA sequence: TGTGCCATTAGGAGCTCCTACGAGCAGTACTTC. Residues: CAIRSSYEQYF.

The CDR3 coding sequence is TGTGCCAGTAATAGACAGGCTCATGAGCCCCAGCATTTT. This encodes CASNRQAHEPQHF. The chain uses TRBV19 and TRBJ1-5, with a weak D call TRBD1 (6 bases). Germline values: CDR1 LNHDA, CDR2 SQIVND (reference sequence). The ends were cut back, 7 bases at V and 8 bases at J, with 15 bases in the middle. The CDR3 runs to 13 residues.

The V call is TRBV14, the J call TRBJ1-2, with 10 bases lining up with TRBD1. The CDR3 has 15 amino acids. Germline V gene sequence: CDR1 SGHDN, CDR2 FVKESK. The junction had 10 bases not matched to a gene; V was cut back by 4 bases and J by 8 bases. The CDR3 bases are TGTGCCAGCAGCCCCGGGACAGGGGAAGGTAGCGGCTACACCTTC. Protein: CASSPGTGEGSGYTF.

This clone was seen once. This chain links TRBV30 with TRBJ2-7; TRBD1 agrees at 9 bases. The germline gives CDR1 GTSNPN, CDR2 SVGIG (reference sequence). The V segment lost 6 bases and the J segment 1 base; nucleotides outside the gene matches: 16. The CDR3 extends over 17 amino acids. For the CDR3, the DNA is TGTGCCTGTATACCGGGACAGGGTGCCGGTACGTCCTACGAGCAGTACTTC. Its protein product is CACIPGQGAGTSYEQYF.

This sequence joins TRBV5-1 and TRBJ2-1; weak D call: TRBD1 (5 bases). Germline CDR1 is SGHRS and CDR2 is YFSETQ. CDR3 length equals 15 residues. Between the trimmed V and J ends, which lost 0 bases and 0 bases, there was a span of 7 bases. The CDR3 reads CASSLGTYSYNEQFF. In DNA form, the CDR3 reads TGCGCCAGCAGCTTGGGGACATACTCCTACAATGAGCAGTTCTTC.

The chain has TRBV10-1 and TRBJ2-3; TRBD2 matches at 8 bases. The V and J ends lost 0 bases and 3 bases, in that order; junction bases with no gene match: 8. The CDR3 is made up of 17 amino acids. Looked up from germline, CDR1 is WNHNN and CDR2 is SYGVQD (reference sequence). The CDR3 loop reads CASSESVLAGRTDTQYF. The CDR3 coding sequence is TGCGCCAGCAGTGAGTCGGTTCTAGCGGGTAGGACAGATACGCAGTATTTT.

This rearrangement joins TRBV20-1 to TRBJ2-5; no clear D. V dropped 6 bases and J dropped 5 bases, with 7 bases sitting between them. CDR1 is DFQATT, CDR2 SNEGSKA, per germline (reference sequence). The CDR3 is 10 residues long. CDR3 in amino acids: CSAPLETQYF. The CDR3 nucleotides read TGCAGTGCCCCGTTGGAGACCCAGTACTTC.